A single sample gave rise to the 14 T cell receptor beta chains below, sequenced in a study of a mutant IDH1 vaccine in newly diagnosed glioma. Antigens for these TCRs are unknown. Regarding time point: week 11, during vaccination. Every vaccine dose comprised 300 ug of mutant IDH1 20-mer peptide plus topical imiquimod. Some clones are missing from TCRdb's copy, which holds only in-frame ones; the method was immunoSEQ multiplex PCR. The sample consists of tens of thousands of clones, approximately 84% of them appearing once. The source was PBMCs, collected from a glioma patient whose treatment included an IDH1 peptide vaccine. These receptor sequences come from a woman aged 45-65 years with glioma.

This clone was detected a few times. This chain joins TRBV28 and TRBJ1-2; D unresolved. Germline CDR1 and CDR2: MDHEN and SYDVKM. With 4 bases removed from V and 2 bases from J, the gap between germline ends came to 8 bases. The CDR3 is 13 residues long. The CDR3 reads CASSSWSNYGYTF. The CDR3 DNA is TGTGCCAGCAGTTCATGGAGCAACTATGGCTACACCTTC.

This sequence joins TRBV27 and TRBJ1-5; tentatively, D is TRBD1 (6 bases). With 4 bases removed from V and 3 bases from J, the gap between germline ends came to 22 bases. This CDR3 spans 18 amino acids. The germline V gene encodes CDR1 MNHEY and CDR2 SMNVEV (reference sequence). CDR3 sequence (DNA): TGTGCCAGCAGTTCTACTGTGGGGGGCAGGTCCTCCAATCAGCCCCAGCATTTT. This gives the protein CASSSTVGGRSSNQPQHF.

The chain couples TRBV4-3 to TRBJ1-1; no firm D call. This CDR3 is 14 amino acids long. Germline loops: CDR1 LGHNA, CDR2 YSLEER. With 1 base removed from V and 7 bases from J, the gap between germline ends came to 13 bases. CDR3 in DNA: TGCGCCAGCAGCCAAGGGGTCCTAGTCAGTGAAGCTTTCTTT. Translated, it gives CASSQGVLVSEAFF.

This clone was counted once. The chain employs TRBV18 and TRBJ2-7; the D gene is possibly TRBD1 (6 bases). V lost 4 bases, J lost 3 bases, and 10 bases lay in between. This CDR3 is built from 13 residues. From germline, CDR1 is KGHSH and CDR2 LQKENI. The CDR3 DNA sequence: TGTGCCAGCTCACTAGGACAGATCTACGAGCAGTACTTC. Translated, it gives CASSLGQIYEQYF.

This chain connects TRBV10-3 to TRBJ2-7; D remains ambiguous. This CDR3 spans 13 amino acids. The V gene's germline CDR1 is ENHRY and CDR2 SYGVKD. V lost 10 bases, J lost 2 bases, and 15 bases lay in between. This CDR3 is CASSPVQTYEQYF. CDR3 coding DNA: TGTGCCAGCTCTCCTGTCCAGACCTACGAGCAGTACTTC.

The rearrangement links TRBV2 to TRBJ1-5, with 9 bases matching TRBD1. V lost 6 bases, J lost 5 bases, and 5 bases stayed unmatched. The CDR3 is made up of 14 amino acids. Germline CDR1 and CDR2: SNHLY and FYNNEI. The CDR3 sequence: CASSKDRGYQPQHF. The CDR3 coding sequence is TGTGCCAGCAGCAAAGACAGGGGGTATCAGCCCCAGCATTTT.

The gene calls are TRBV4-1 and TRBJ2-7; 7 bases are shared with TRBD1. Trimming cost V 2 bases and J 0 bases; bases outside gene matches: 16. Germline V gene data show CDR1 as MGHRA and CDR2 as YSYEKL. The CDR3 spans 19 residues. Here the CDR3 reads CASSQWGQSRPGHSYEQYF. CDR3 DNA sequence: TGCGCCAGCAGCCAATGGGGACAGTCAAGGCCGGGGCACTCCTACGAGCAGTACTTC.

This chain connects TRBV2 to TRBJ1-1; D might be TRBD1 (5 bases). Looked up from germline, CDR1 is SNHLY and CDR2 is FYNNEI. V was cut by 4 bases and J by 0 bases, with 9 bases left in between. The CDR3 runs 14 residues. CDR3 residues: CASSGQLMNTEAFF. The CDR3 nucleotides are TGTGCCAGCAGTGGACAGTTAATGAACACTGAAGCTTTCTTT.

CDR3 DNA: TGTGCCAGCAGCCGGGACAGCTATTCACCCCTCCACTTT. Translation gives CASSRDSYSPLHF. This chain links TRBV6-5 with TRBJ1-6; 7 bases align to TRBD1. The CDR3 consists of 13 residues. Germline-derived CDR1 and CDR2 are MNHEY and SVGAGI. Trimming cost V 6 bases and J 8 bases; bases outside gene matches: 4.

This chain links TRBV5-4 with TRBJ2-2; 10 nucleotides line up with TRBD2. Germline assignment: CDR1 SGHNT and CDR2 YYREEE (reference sequence). This CDR3 is 16 amino acids long. V was pared by 0 bases and J by 7 bases, with 6 bases of the junction left unmatched. The CDR3 DNA is TGTGCCAGCAGCTTGGTAGCGGGGGGTCGGAACGGGGAGCTGTTTTTT. It encodes CASSLVAGGRNGELFF.

This rearrangement joins TRBV5-1 to TRBJ1-1; TRBD1 might be the D (6 bases). The CDR3 contains 16 residues. The germline V and J ends were trimmed by 4 bases and 3 bases, with 19 bases remaining between them. Germline CDR1 and CDR2: SGHRS and YFSETQ. The CDR3 reads CASSVVQGGGYTEAFF. Written as DNA, the CDR3 is TGCGCCAGCAGCGTGGTACAGGGCGGCGGTTACACTGAAGCTTTCTTT.

The gene calls are TRBV6-1 and TRBJ1-2; 9 positions match TRBD1. V lost 0 bases, J lost 6 bases, and 5 bases stayed unmatched. The CDR3 covers 15 residues. Per the germline V gene, CDR1 is MNHNS and CDR2 is SASEGT. CDR3 DNA: TGTGCCAGCAGTGAAGCGGGACAGGGTTATCATGGCTACACCTTC. Its protein product is CASSEAGQGYHGYTF.

The V gene is TRBV6-6, the J gene TRBJ2-3, with D unclear. The germline CDR1 and CDR2 sequences are MNHNY and SVGAGI (reference sequence). V shed 0 bases and J shed 8 bases, with 9 bases lying between them. CDR3 length: 13 amino acids. As DNA, the CDR3 is TGTGCCAGCAGTTACTCGCCGGGCGGTACGCAGTATTTT. It specifies CASSYSPGGTQYF.

This clone appeared a few times. The genes are TRBV5-4 and TRBJ1-2; D is uncertain. Germline values: CDR1 SGHNT, CDR2 YYREEE (reference sequence). V was cut by 4 bases and J by 4 bases, with 11 bases left in between. This CDR3 region has 13 residues. CDR3 nucleotide sequence: TGTGCCAGCAGCCAAGAGAAGCTCTATGGCTACACCTTC. Translated: CASSQEKLYGYTF.